This T cell receptor beta chain stems from a study of human T cells and chemical hapten exposure. Looking at the study overall: Mainly, slight library volume differences in the pool made TCR yields vary. Broader study findings: TCRs at high frequency, those above 1 in 1000, did not change with DPC sensitization.

The CDR3 sequence is 15 residues long. The V and J ends lost 1 base and 6 bases respectively, with 12 bases between them. The germline CDR1 and CDR2 sequences are SGHVS and FQNEAQ. Unique molecular identifiers were linked by the library to individual cDNA molecules. MiXCR was run by TCRdb on the RACE reads, yielding one entry per CDR3 protein. This table holds tens of thousands of distinct CDR3 sequences, 3.5% to 4.5% found once. This clonotype was counted at least ten times. Antigen unknown. As to time point: healthy volunteer bleed at 2 weeks. The starting material, unfractionated whole blood, was used for total RNA extraction.

The TCR was taken from a female donor in good health. Some clones in this sample may be carry-over from other donors' samples. Sequencing was carried out using whole blood. This sequence joins TRBV7-8 and TRBJ1-4; unclear D gene. This CDR3 reads CASSLGIAGDEKLFF. CDR3 DNA sequence: TGTGCCAGCAGCTTAGGTATAGCCGGGGATGAAAAACTGTTTTTT.